Listed below are T cell receptor beta chains from one sample, sequenced in a study of a mutant IDH1 vaccine in newly diagnosed glioma. Generated by immunoSEQ multiplex PCR, the TCRdb table keeps only in-frame clones and is missing some. The repertoire holds about 32,000 clones, with around three quarters as singletons. The antigens these receptors bind are not known. Specimen: PBMCs, collected from a glioma patient whose treatment included an IDH1 peptide vaccine. All receptors come from a woman aged 30 to 39 with glioma. Some clones in this sample may be carry-over from other donors' samples. Both conserved end residues are part of each CDR3. D genes are given only for firm matches. Only part of the rows carry a size: once, few, many, or a class if the clone is expanded.

size	V	J	length	D	DNA	CDR3
-	TRBV19	TRBJ1-2	13	-	TGTGCCAGTAGCCATCTAATGGGCGATGGCTACACCTTC	CASSHLMGDGYTF
-	TRBV5-4	TRBJ2-5	16	TRBD2	TGTGCCAGCAGCTGGATTCGGGGGGATGCTAAAGAGACCCAGTACTTC	CASSWIRGDAKETQYF
-	TRBV27	TRBJ2-1	15	TRBD2	TGTGCCAGCAGTTTAGGACTAGCTTTATTAAATGAGCAGTTCTTC	CASSLGLALLNEQFF
-	TRBV9	TRBJ1-4	14	-	TGTGCCAGCAGCGTAGGAGGTTCTAATGAAAAACTGTTTTTT	CASSVGGSNEKLFF
once	TRBV29-1	TRBJ2-3	15	TRBD2	TGCAGCGTCTTAAATCCGGGACTAGAGACAGATACGCAGTATTTT	CSVLNPGLETDTQYF
-	TRBV30	TRBJ1-6	14	-	TGTGCCTGGAGTGCGGGCTCCTATAATTCACCCCTCCACTTT	CAWSAGSYNSPLHF
once	TRBV9	TRBJ2-7	15	-	TGTGCCAGCAGCGTAGGCGGGCCTCACTCCTACGAGCAGTACTTC	CASSVGGPHSYEQYF
-	TRBV6-1	TRBJ2-7	14	-	TGTGCCAGCATCAGACAGGAACCCCCCTACGAGCAGTACTTC	CASIRQEPPYEQYF
-	TRBV9	TRBJ2-6	16	-	TGTGCCAGCAGGGCGGAAGGGATGCCTGGGGCCAACGTCCTGACTTTC	CASRAEGMPGANVLTF
-	TRBV30	TRBJ2-3	17	-	TGTGCCTGGACCGAGTTCCGGGACATCTCTAGCACAGATACGCAGTATTTT	CAWTEFRDISSTDTQYF
-	TRBV27	TRBJ1-4	13	TRBD1	TGTGCCAGCCGCCGACAGGGTAATGAAAAACTGTTTTTT	CASRRQGNEKLFF
once	TRBV13	TRBJ2-1	13	-	TGTGCCAGCAGCTTAGCGGACTACAATGAGCAGTTCTTC	CASSLADYNEQFF
-	TRBV30	TRBJ1-1	15	-	TGTGCCTGGAGTCCAATACAGGGACCGCGCACTGAAGCTTTCTTT	CAWSPIQGPRTEAFF
-	TRBV7-9	TRBJ2-5	12	-	TGTGCCAGCAGCCCCGGACAAGAGACCCAGTACTTC	CASSPGQETQYF
-	TRBV19	TRBJ2-2	16	TRBD2	TGTGCCAGTAGCCTAGCGGGAACAGGGGCTCCCGGGGAGCTGTTTTTT	CASSLAGTGAPGELFF
-	TRBV6-1	TRBJ2-3	16	TRBD2	TGTGCCAGCAGTGTGAAGCGGGAGCCAGTGGCGGATACGCAGTATTTT	CASSVKREPVADTQYF
-	TRBV2	TRBJ2-3	14	TRBD2	TGTGCCCATGAGGAAGCGGGAGGTGCGGATACGCAGTATTTT	CAHEEAGGADTQYF
-	TRBV27	TRBJ2-7	16	-	TGTGCCAGCAGTTTATCGGCCGTAAGGAGCTCCTACGAGCAGTACTTC	CASSLSAVRSSYEQYF
-	TRBV21-1	TRBJ1-5	19	-	TGTGCCAGCAGCAACCCCGGGACAGGGGCGGGGATTAGCAATCAGCCCCAGCATTTT	CASSNPGTGAGISNQPQHF
-	TRBV11-3	TRBJ2-3	12	-	TGTGCCAGCAGCCCCGACACAGATACGCAGTATTTT	CASSPDTDTQYF
medium-sized	TRBV29-1	TRBJ1-2	12	-	TGCAGCGTTGAAGCAGGGAACGATGGCTACACCTTC	CSVEAGNDGYTF
-	TRBV10-2	TRBJ2-2	20	TRBD2	TGCGCCAGCAGATCGGTCCCACCGCCTTCGGGTCCCCTAGCGGCCGGGGAGCTGTTTTTT	CASRSVPPPSGPLAAGELFF
-	TRBV14	TRBJ2-7	15	TRBD2	TGTGCCAGCAGCCAGGGTAGCGGGAGCTCCTACGAGCAGTACTTC	CASSQGSGSSYEQYF
-	TRBV6-5	TRBJ1-1	16	TRBD1	TGTGCCAGCAGTTACTCCTTCGTCGGACAGGGACTTGAAGCTTTCTTT	CASSYSFVGQGLEAFF
once	TRBV2	TRBJ2-6	18	-	TGTGCCAGCAGTGAGGGGCAGGGGAGGTCTACTGGGGCCAACGTCCTGACTTTC	CASSEGQGRSTGANVLTF
-	TRBV15	TRBJ1-2	14	-	TGTGCCACCAGCAGAACGCAGGCCATTAGTGGCTACACCTTC	CATSRTQAISGYTF
-	TRBV5-8	TRBJ2-1	15	TRBD2	TGTGCCAGCAGCCCCGGGACTAGACTGCTAGATGAGCAGTTCTTC	CASSPGTRLLDEQFF
-	TRBV10-3	TRBJ2-2	17	-	TGTGCCACAGGGGGCCCCGCGGGAGGGTATCTCACCGGGGAGCTGTTTTTT	CATGGPAGGYLTGELFF
-	TRBV30	TRBJ1-3	14	-	TGTGCCTGGGACGGAGTAGGGTCTGGAAACACCATATATTTT	CAWDGVGSGNTIYF
-	TRBV30	TRBJ2-7	13	TRBD2	TGTGCCTGGGAGCAGCGGGACCCCTACGAGCAGTACTTC	CAWEQRDPYEQYF
-	TRBV4-1	TRBJ1-5	13	-	TGCGCCAGCAGCCAAGTGAGGGGGGAGCCCCAGCATTTT	CASSQVRGEPQHF
-	TRBV9	TRBJ2-3	16	TRBD1	TGTGCCAGCAGCGGACCGGACAGGGGGCAGGGAGATACGCAGTATTTT	CASSGPDRGQGDTQYF
-	TRBV5-1	TRBJ2-7	13	-	TGCGCCAGCAGCTTGGACAGGGCCTACGAGCAGTACTTC	CASSLDRAYEQYF
-	TRBV10-3	TRBJ2-1	17	TRBD2	TGTGCCATCAGTGAGTTCTTAACTAGCGGGAGAGACGATGAGCAGTTCTTC	CAISEFLTSGRDDEQFF
-	TRBV5-1	TRBJ2-6	15	-	TGCGCCAGCAGCTTCGGGCCCGGTGGGGCCAACGTCCTGACTTTC	CASSFGPGGANVLTF
-	TRBV20-1	TRBJ2-3	11	-	TGCAGTGCAAAAGGGCCATATGGGCAGTATTTT	CSAKGPYGQYF
-	TRBV5-6	TRBJ2-7	14	TRBD1	TGTGCCAGCAGCTTGGTCAGGGGGCCCTACGAGCAGTACTTC	CASSLVRGPYEQYF
-	TRBV11-3	TRBJ1-2	12	-	TGTGCCAGCAGCTATGGACAGACGGGGTACACCTTC	CASSYGQTGYTF
-	TRBV5-4	TRBJ2-2	13	-	TGTGCCAGCAGCTTGCGGTTCACCGGGGAGCTGTTTTTT	CASSLRFTGELFF
-	TRBV6-1	TRBJ1-1	19	-	TGTGCCAGCAGTGAAGGGACAACAACATTGAGACCCATGAACACTGAAGCTTTCTTT	CASSEGTTTLRPMNTEAFF
-	TRBV6-5	TRBJ1-1	16	-	TGTGCCAGCAGTTACTCGCCAGAGCCTTCGAACACTGAAGCTTTCTTT	CASSYSPEPSNTEAFF
-	TRBV6-1	TRBJ1-5	17	TRBD1	TGTGCCAGCAGTGAGACCGGGACAGGGTATGGGAATCAGCCCCAGCATTTT	CASSETGTGYGNQPQHF
-	TRBV27	TRBJ2-2	16	-	TGTGCCAGCAGTTTATCTGTGGGAGGATCTGGGGAGGAGCTGTTTTTT	CASSLSVGGSGEELFF
-	TRBV30	TRBJ2-1	14	-	TGTGCCTGGAGTTCCTTAGCGGTGAACAATGAGCAGTTCTTC	CAWSSLAVNNEQFF
few	TRBV29-1	TRBJ1-2	13	-	TGCAGCGCCTCGGGGGGTAACAACTATGGCTACACCTTC	CSASGGNNYGYTF
once	TRBV30	TRBJ2-1	15	TRBD2	TGTGCCTGGAGTACGGCTAGCGGGTCCTACAATGAGCAGTTCTTC	CAWSTASGSYNEQFF
once	TRBV6-9	TRBJ2-7	16	TRBD1	TGTGCCAGCAGCTACTACAAAGACAGGGCCTCCTACGAGCAGTACTTC	CASSYYKDRASYEQYF
-	TRBV18	TRBJ1-3	14	-	TGTGCCAGCTCACGCCGGGACATAAGAAACACCATATATTTT	CASSRRDIRNTIYF
few	TRBV7-9	TRBJ1-2	16	-	TGTGCCAGCAGACCCAGTGGGAGGTCGGCTAACTATGGCTACACCTTC	CASRPSGRSANYGYTF
-	TRBV30	TRBJ1-1	15	TRBD1	TGTGTGATTGACACAGGGGGCTCACAGAACACTGAAGCTTTCTTT	CVIDTGGSQNTEAFF
-	TRBV6-1	TRBJ1-5	15	TRBD1	TGTGCCAGCAGGGGGACAGGGGCGGGCAATCAGCCCCAGCATTTT	CASRGTGAGNQPQHF
-	TRBV5-5	TRBJ2-5	14	-	TGTGCCAGCAGCACCGGACAGACCGAAGAGACCCAGTACTTC	CASSTGQTEETQYF
-	TRBV27	TRBJ2-7	14	-	TGTGCCAGCAGTTTAACTAGATCGGGCTCCGAGCAGTACTTC	CASSLTRSGSEQYF
few	TRBV11-2	TRBJ1-1	14	-	TGTGCCAGCAGCTTACGGAACACGAACACTGAAGCTTTCTTT	CASSLRNTNTEAFF